The clone carrying this T cell receptor (beta chain) was detected only once. This entry belongs to a study of cytomegalovirus exposure and HLA in healthy donors. The CDR3 sequence is 18 residues long. In germline, CDR1 is MGHDK, CDR2 SYGVNS. V shed 1 base, J shed 3 bases, and the junction held 12 bases outside the gene matches. PCR was performed using 60 Vbeta and 13 Jbeta primers. Profiling relied on immunoSEQ multiplex PCR, and the TCRdb table lists in-frame clones only, not all of them. Here the sample spans 150,000 or so clones, 73% being singletons. The J gene is TRBJ2-1, the V gene TRBV25-1, with 7 nucleotides matching TRBD1. Sequencing input: PBMCs. The sequence was obtained from a young woman in good health and CMV-seronegative. In nucleotides, the CDR3 is TGTGCCAGCAGTGAATGGGAGTTAGGGGGCGTCAGCTACAATGAGCAGTTCTTC. It translates to CASSEWELGGVSYNEQFF.